The clone carrying this T cell receptor (beta chain) appeared a single time. Its antigen remains unidentified. This specimen belongs to a study of shared clonotypes between healthy human individuals. Study summary: Per-donor plates numbered three CD4 naive, three CD4 memory, two CD8 naive and one CD8 memory.

Produced via immunoSEQ multiplex PCR; TCRdb's table is partial and in-frame only. The sample records about 2 million clones, just under 95% being singletons. Deletions cut 0 bases from V and 4 bases from J, with 13 bases between. CDR1 is SGDLS and CDR2 is YYNGEE in the germline V gene. The CDR3 spans 15 residues. Naivety among CD8 cells was defined by CD45RO negativity and positive CCR7 selection, thereby excluding terminally differentiated effector memory CD45RA+ cells. Whole-study results and caveats: Among four donors, about 5% of naive CD4 clonotypes were found in common. Non-shared clonotypes had lower generation probabilities than clonotypes shared by all four sorted-subset donors. The genetic and exposure-history diversity represented was limited by few donors.

The rearrangement links TRBV9 to TRBJ2-5; D possibly corresponds to TRBD1 (6 bases). Sequenced: naive CD8+ T cells sorted from blood. This TCR was recovered from a man in his late teens or twenties in good health. Here the CDR3 reads CASSVGTVAGETQYF. The DNA of the CDR3 is TGTGCCAGCAGCGTAGGGACAGTGGCGGGAGAGACCCAGTACTTC.